These T cell receptor beta chains were read from a single sample in a study of Graves' ophthalmopathy and Graves' hyperthyroidism. TCRdb reanalysed the multiplex PCR reads using MiXCR and keeps one entry per CDR3 protein. The table records some 350,000 distinct CDR3 sequences, 17% of them present only once. Material for sequencing was peripheral blood. Receptors were obtained from an adult woman with stable Graves' hyperthyroidism. Both conserved end residues are part of each CDR3. Each record gives: J gene, clone size, V gene, D gene, CDR3 protein, CDR3 DNA. A D gene is named only where the DNA matches it firmly. Not all rows give a size; the values are once, few, many and, for expanded clones, a class.

TRBJ2-5 | many | TRBV5-4 | - | CASSQQRQGGETQYF | TGTGCCAGCAGCCAACAACGCCAGGGGGGAGAGACCCAGTACTTC
TRBJ2-7 | many | TRBV12-3/TRBV12-4 | - | CASSLGVIDEQYF | TGTGCCAGCAGTTTAGGGGTTATCGACGAGCAGTACTTC
TRBJ1-1 | - | TRBV28 | - | CASSQFTGLRTEAFF | TGTGCCAGCAGTCAATTCACAGGGTTGAGGACTGAAGCTTTCTTT
TRBJ1-4 | few | TRBV11-2 | - | CASSLGPGGADGKLFF | TGTGCCAGCAGCTTAGGCCCCGGAGGAGCTGACGGAAAACTGTTTTTT
TRBJ2-5 | - | TRBV12-3/TRBV12-4 | TRBD2 | CASSFRTSGKETQYF | TGTGCCAGCAGTTTCCGGACTAGCGGGAAAGAGACCCAGTACTTC
TRBJ2-5 | many | TRBV6-2/TRBV6-3 | - | CASSYLRNQETQYF | TGTGCCAGCAGTTACTTGCGGAACCAAGAGACCCAGTACTTC
TRBJ1-5 | many | TRBV19 | - | CASSMRGNSNQPQHF | TGTGCCAGTAGTATGAGGGGAAATAGCAATCAGCCCCAGCATTTT
TRBJ2-3 | - | TRBV27 | - | CASSSPEMQYF | TGTGCCAGCAGTTCCCCGGAGATGCAGTATTTT
TRBJ1-5 | many | TRBV6-5 | - | CASSSVPLGAHNQPQHF | TGTGCCAGCAGTTCAGTACCCCTTGGGGCCCATAATCAGCCCCAGCATTTT
TRBJ2-7 | - | TRBV6-1 | - | CASSAVSYEQYF | TGTGCCAGCAGTGCAGTTTCCTACGAGCAGTACTTC
TRBJ1-5 | many | TRBV6-2/TRBV6-3 | - | CASSRLRGDSNQPQHF | TGTGCCAGCAGTCGACTACGGGGCGATAGCAATCAGCCCCAGCATTTT
TRBJ1-2 | - | TRBV6-1 | TRBD1 | CASVFPGQGFYGYTF | TGTGCCAGCGTATTTCCGGGACAGGGATTCTATGGCTACACCTTC
TRBJ2-6 | - | TRBV7-3 | TRBD1 | CASSLSWGSGGQAPGANVLTF | TGTGCCAGCAGCTTATCGTGGGGGTCCGGTGGACAGGCACCCGGGGCCAACGTCCTGACTTTC
TRBJ1-1 | few | TRBV30 | - | CAWNTGRGDPEAFF | TGTGCCTGGAACACCGGCAGGGGTGACCCTGAAGCTTTCTTT
TRBJ2-5 | many | TRBV7-2 | - | CASSLAGEIETQYF | TGTGCCAGCAGCTTAGCGGGAGAAATAGAGACCCAGTACTTC
TRBJ2-6 | - | TRBV12-5 | TRBD1 | CASGLVGGQGASGANVLTF | TGTGCTAGTGGTTTGGTCGGGGGACAGGGAGCCTCTGGGGCCAACGTCCTGACTTTC
TRBJ2-5 | many | TRBV4-1 | - | CASSQALILGTQYF | TGCGCCAGCAGCCAAGCACTAATTTTAGGGACCCAGTACTTC
TRBJ1-5 | - | TRBV12-3/TRBV12-4 | TRBD1 | CASRTGGWNNQPQHF | TGTGCCAGCAGAACAGGGGGGTGGAACAATCAGCCCCAGCATTTT
TRBJ1-1 | - | TRBV28 | - | CASSSLGAPEAFF | TGTGCCAGCAGCTCCCTAGGGGCCCCTGAAGCTTTCTTT
TRBJ1-1 | many | TRBV19 | - | CASSMSSGMEAFF | TGTGCCAGTAGTATGTCGTCAGGGATGGAAGCTTTCTTT
TRBJ2-2 | once | TRBV28 | TRBD1 | CASSSRDRGFTGELFF | TGTGCCAGCAGTTCCCGGGACAGGGGGTTCACCGGGGAGCTGTTTTTT
TRBJ2-7 | many | TRBV19 | TRBD2 | CASSSPSGSTYEQYF | TGTGCCAGTAGTAGCCCTAGCGGGAGTACCTACGAGCAGTACTTC
TRBJ1-4 | few | TRBV4-1 | TRBD1 | CASSLLGQANEKLFF | TGCGCCAGCAGCCTCTTAGGACAGGCAAATGAAAAACTGTTTTTT
TRBJ1-5 | many | TRBV20-1 | - | CSARPQGPKGNQPQHF | TGCAGTGCTAGACCACAAGGACCAAAAGGCAATCAGCCCCAGCATTTT
TRBJ2-2 | - | TRBV2 | TRBD2 | CASSEGGAGELFF | TGTGCCAGCAGTGAGGGAGGGGCCGGGGAGCTGTTTTTT
TRBJ1-2 | once | TRBV5-1 | TRBD1 | CASSLAGTDLYGNYGYTF | TGCGCCAGCAGCTTGGCCGGGACAGACCTATATGGAAACTATGGCTACACCTTC
TRBJ1-3 | many | TRBV12-3/TRBV12-4 | - | CASSLASSGNTIYF | TGTGCCAGCAGTTTAGCTTCATCTGGAAACACCATATATTTT
TRBJ2-2 | - | TRBV7-3 | TRBD2 | CASSFNGGSSGELFF | TGTGCCAGCAGCTTTAATGGCGGGAGCTCGGGGGAGCTGTTTTTT
TRBJ2-2 | - | TRBV18 | - | CASSPSDLNTGDLFF | TGTGCCAGCTCACCCTCCGACCTGAACACCGGGGATCTGTTTTTT
TRBJ1-1 | many | TRBV20-1 | - | CSASAISGGTEAFF | TGCAGTGCCTCAGCTATCAGCGGGGGCACTGAAGCTTTCTTT
TRBJ2-2 | many | TRBV2 | - | CASSGQGGASGELFF | TGTGCCAGCAGTGGGCAGGGGGGAGCATCCGGGGAGCTGTTTTTT
TRBJ2-7 | many | TRBV29-1 | - | CSVELDGLNEQYF | TGCAGCGTTGAACTCGACGGACTAAACGAGCAGTACTTC
TRBJ2-2 | many | TRBV7-2 | TRBD2 | CASSLEASGRAFGGELFF | TGTGCCAGCAGCTTAGAGGCTAGCGGGAGGGCCTTCGGCGGGGAGCTGTTTTTT
TRBJ2-5 | many | TRBV20-1 | TRBD2 | CSARDLSGSRETQYF | TGCAGTGCTAGAGATCTTAGCGGGAGCAGAGAGACCCAGTACTTC
TRBJ2-7 | many | TRBV12-3/TRBV12-4 | TRBD2 | CASSSGLAETEQYF | TGTGCCAGCAGTTCGGGACTAGCGGAAACCGAGCAGTACTTC
TRBJ2-5 | many | TRBV27 | - | CASSRRGRETQYF | TGTGCCAGCAGTCGGCGGGGAAGGGAGACCCAGTACTTC
TRBJ2-7 | many | TRBV4-1 | - | CASSQYGQAAYEQYF | TGCGCCAGCAGCCAATATGGGCAGGCCGCCTACGAGCAGTACTTC
TRBJ2-2 | - | TRBV6-2/TRBV6-3 | - | CASTFQGGTGELFF | TGTGCCAGCACCTTTCAGGGGGGCACCGGGGAGCTGTTTTTT
TRBJ2-7 | few | TRBV7-9 | TRBD1 | CASSPRTGDYEQYF | TGTGCCAGCAGCCCTCGGACAGGAGACTACGAGCAGTACTTC
TRBJ2-7 | many | TRBV2 | TRBD2 | CASSEAGLEAYEQYF | TGTGCCAGCAGTGAAGCTGGACTAGAAGCATACGAGCAGTACTTC
TRBJ2-5 | - | TRBV2 | - | CASSEVSQLQETQYF | TGTGCCAGCAGTGAAGTCTCACAGCTCCAGGAGACCCAGTACTTC
TRBJ2-7 | many | TRBV28 | - | CATIALNDYEQYF | TGTGCCACGATAGCGTTGAACGACTACGAGCAGTACTTC
TRBJ1-5 | many | TRBV20-1 | - | CSARGHRDQPQHF | TGCAGTGCTAGAGGACACCGGGACCAGCCCCAGCATTTT
TRBJ2-7 | - | TRBV4-3 | - | CASSRGSGTSYEQYF | TGCGCCAGCAGCCGTGGTAGCGGTACCTCCTACGAGCAGTACTTC
TRBJ2-5 | many | TRBV15 | TRBD1 | CATSTAFGQVIKETQYF | TGTGCCACCAGCACCGCCTTTGGACAGGTCATAAAGGAGACCCAGTACTTC
TRBJ2-2 | many | TRBV12-3/TRBV12-4 | - | CASSFSRAGNTGELFF | TGTGCCAGCAGTTTTTCCAGGGCAGGGAACACCGGGGAGCTGTTTTTT
TRBJ2-7 | many | TRBV5-1 | - | CASSGPDEQYF | TGCGCCAGCAGTGGTCCGGACGAGCAGTACTTC
TRBJ1-1 | few | TRBV2 | - | CASTRGGGTEAFF | TGTGCCAGCACGAGGGGGGGTGGGACTGAAGCTTTCTTT
TRBJ2-5 | many | TRBV29-1 | TRBD1 | CSVRDSGLETQYF | TGCAGCGTCAGGGACAGTGGGTTGGAGACCCAGTACTTC
TRBJ2-7 | many | TRBV5-6 | TRBD2 | CASYPASGTPYEQYF | TGTGCCAGCTACCCGGCTAGCGGGACCCCCTACGAGCAGTACTTC
TRBJ2-7 | many | TRBV28 | TRBD2 | CASSLHSSGRYEQYF | TGTGCCAGCAGTCTTCACTCTAGCGGGAGATACGAGCAGTACTTC
TRBJ2-7 | many | TRBV6-5 | TRBD1 | CASSLPGTGNHEQYF | TGTGCCAGCAGCCTCCCCGGGACAGGGAACCACGAGCAGTACTTC